This T cell receptor (beta chain) derives from a study of cytomegalovirus exposure and HLA in healthy donors. At the level of the study: An earlier analysis found 95 million to 140 million unique TCR beta sequences from about 190 million T cells. Findings and caveats of the study: In the analysis, some V segments, TRBV6-2 and TRBV6-3 included, were excluded as indistinguishable. In a later analysis, CMV-associated beta chains were mostly HLA-associated, it appeared.

The PCR employed 60 Vbeta primers together with 13 Jbeta primers. Original handling: Later, some 79 million unique TCR beta chains were counted in an analysis, and roughly 11 million of them were shared. Method: immunoSEQ multiplex PCR; TCRdb's copy keeps in-frame clones and lacks some. The V and J calls and clone size come from that table; D and trimming were worked out from the DNA. Among about 150,000 clones listed, 65% to 85% were seen once. This clone was seen just once. What it recognizes is unknown. The V and J ends lost 4 bases and 0 bases respectively, with 13 bases between them. Germline V CDR1 and CDR2: SGHDN, FVKESK. The CDR3 spans 16 residues.

The specimen was PBMCs. The J gene is TRBJ2-1, the V gene TRBV14; maybe TRBD1 (5 bases). This TCR came from a male donor in good health and CMV-seronegative. The CDR3 bases are TGTGCCAGCAGCCGTTTCAGGGTCCCCTCCTACAATGAGCAGTTCTTC. It encodes CASSRFRVPSYNEQFF.